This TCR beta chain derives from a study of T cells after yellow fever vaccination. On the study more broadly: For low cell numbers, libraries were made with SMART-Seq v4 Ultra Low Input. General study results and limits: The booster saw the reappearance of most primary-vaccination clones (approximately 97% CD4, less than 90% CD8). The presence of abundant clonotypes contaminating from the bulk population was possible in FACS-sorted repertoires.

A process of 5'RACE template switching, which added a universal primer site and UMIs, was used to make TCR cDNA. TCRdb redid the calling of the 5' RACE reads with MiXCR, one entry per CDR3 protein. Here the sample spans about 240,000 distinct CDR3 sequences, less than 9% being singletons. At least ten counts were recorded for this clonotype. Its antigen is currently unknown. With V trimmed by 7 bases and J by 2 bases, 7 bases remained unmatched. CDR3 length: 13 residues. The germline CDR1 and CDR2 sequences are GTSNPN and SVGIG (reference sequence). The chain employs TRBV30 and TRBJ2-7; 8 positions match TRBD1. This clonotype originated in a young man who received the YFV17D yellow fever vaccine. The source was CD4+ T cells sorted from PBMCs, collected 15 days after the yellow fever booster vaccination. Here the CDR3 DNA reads TGTGCCTCTGGACAGGGCCAGGCCTACGAGCAGTACTTC. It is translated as CASGQGQAYEQYF.